This T cell receptor (beta chain) was observed in a study of CD8 T cells in Susac syndrome. TCR beta sequences were obtained from blood CD8+ and CD4+ T cells. TEMRA cells were enriched by FACS, while CD8+ and CD4+ T cells were obtained through a negative isolation that was performed magnetically. The CDR3 length is 15 residues. Germline loops: CDR1 ENHRY, CDR2 SYGVKD. Trimming shortened V by 10 bases and J by 1 base, and 16 bases separated the two germline ends. General study findings and limits: The study admitted that it had a relatively small number of individuals in its TCR sequencing and HLA analysis.

With respect to this clonotype: The antigen remains undetermined.

An amount of RNA that ranged from about 0.45 to 1 ug was reverse transcribed with random hexamers. With immunoSEQ multiplex PCR, TCR beta CDR3 was amplified across 54 Vbeta and 13 Jbeta. TCRdb re-analysed the immunoSEQ multiplex PCR reads in MiXCR, keeping a single row per CDR3 protein. The sample lists about 150,000 distinct CDR3 sequences, about 93% seen once, with under 0.095% in the top ten. The clonotype was recovered from a human donor with multiple sclerosis. The sequencing input was CD4+ T cells from PBMCs. J is TRBJ2-2 and V is TRBV10-3; possible D gene TRBD1, 6 bases. CDR3 in amino acids: CATGPQGWNTGELFF. The CDR3 region has the DNA TGTGCCACCGGGCCCCAGGGGTGGAACACCGGGGAGCTGTTTTTT.